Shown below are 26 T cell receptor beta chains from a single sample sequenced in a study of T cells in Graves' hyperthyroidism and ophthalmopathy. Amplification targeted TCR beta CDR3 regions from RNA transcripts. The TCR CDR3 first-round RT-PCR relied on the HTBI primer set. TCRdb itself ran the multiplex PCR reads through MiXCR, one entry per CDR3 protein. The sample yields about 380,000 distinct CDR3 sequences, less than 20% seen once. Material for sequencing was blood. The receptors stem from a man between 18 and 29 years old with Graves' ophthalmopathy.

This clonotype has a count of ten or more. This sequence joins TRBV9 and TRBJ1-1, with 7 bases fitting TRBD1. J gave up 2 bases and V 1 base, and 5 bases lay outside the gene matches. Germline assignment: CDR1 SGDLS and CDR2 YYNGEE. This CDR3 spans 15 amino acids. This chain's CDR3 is CASSVTRDRNTEAFF. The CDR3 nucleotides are TGTGCCAGCAGCGTAACCCGGGACAGAAACACTGAAGCTTTCTTT.

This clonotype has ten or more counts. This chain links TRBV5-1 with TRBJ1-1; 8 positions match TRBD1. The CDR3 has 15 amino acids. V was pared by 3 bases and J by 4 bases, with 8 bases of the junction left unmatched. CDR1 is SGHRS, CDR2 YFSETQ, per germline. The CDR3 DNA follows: TGCGCCAGCAGCTACCGGACAGGGTCGGGCACTGAAGCTTTCTTT. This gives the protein CASSYRTGSGTEAFF.

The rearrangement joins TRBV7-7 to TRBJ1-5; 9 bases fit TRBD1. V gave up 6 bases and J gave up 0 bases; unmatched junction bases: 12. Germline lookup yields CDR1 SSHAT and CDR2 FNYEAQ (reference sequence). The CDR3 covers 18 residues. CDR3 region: CASRLPGQGPYSNQPQHF. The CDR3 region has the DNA TGTGCCAGCAGGTTACCGGGACAGGGACCTTATAGCAATCAGCCCCAGCATTTT.

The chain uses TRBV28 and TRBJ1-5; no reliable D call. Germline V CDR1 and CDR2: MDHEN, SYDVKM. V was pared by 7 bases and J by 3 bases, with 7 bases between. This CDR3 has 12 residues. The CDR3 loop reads CASTYLNQPQHF. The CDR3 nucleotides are TGTGCCAGCACTTATCTCAATCAGCCCCAGCATTTT.

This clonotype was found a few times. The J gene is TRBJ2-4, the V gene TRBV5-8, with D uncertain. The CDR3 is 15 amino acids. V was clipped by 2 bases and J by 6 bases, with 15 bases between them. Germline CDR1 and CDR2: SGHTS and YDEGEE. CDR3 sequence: CASSFGYSMGNIQYF. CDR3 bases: TGTGCCAGCAGCTTCGGGTATTCAATGGGAAACATTCAGTACTTC.

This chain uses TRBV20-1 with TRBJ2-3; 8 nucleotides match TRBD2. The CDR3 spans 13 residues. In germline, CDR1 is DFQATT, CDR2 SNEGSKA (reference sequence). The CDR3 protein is CTSSPPGGDTQYF. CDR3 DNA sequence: TGCACATCCAGTCCCCCGGGGGGGGATACGCAGTATTTT.

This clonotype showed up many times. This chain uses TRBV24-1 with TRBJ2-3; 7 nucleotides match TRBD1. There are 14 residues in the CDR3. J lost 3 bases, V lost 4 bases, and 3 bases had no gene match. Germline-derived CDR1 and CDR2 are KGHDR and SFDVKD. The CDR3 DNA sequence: TGTGCCACCAGTGAAACAGGGGATACAGATACGCAGTATTTT. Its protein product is CATSETGDTDTQYF.

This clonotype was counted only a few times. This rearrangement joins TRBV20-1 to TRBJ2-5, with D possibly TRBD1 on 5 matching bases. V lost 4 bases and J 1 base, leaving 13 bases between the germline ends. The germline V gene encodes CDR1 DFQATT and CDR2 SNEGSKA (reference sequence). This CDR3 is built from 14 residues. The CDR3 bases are TGCAGTGCTAACAAGGGGCCGAGCCAAGAGACCCAGTACTTC. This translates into CSANKGPSQETQYF.

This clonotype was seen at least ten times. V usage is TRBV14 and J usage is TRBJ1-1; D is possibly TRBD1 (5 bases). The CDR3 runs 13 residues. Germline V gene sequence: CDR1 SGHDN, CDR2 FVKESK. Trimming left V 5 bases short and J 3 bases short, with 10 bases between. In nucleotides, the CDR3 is TGTGCCAGCAGCAACGGGGGGTACACTGAAGCTTTCTTT. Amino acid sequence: CASSNGGYTEAFF.

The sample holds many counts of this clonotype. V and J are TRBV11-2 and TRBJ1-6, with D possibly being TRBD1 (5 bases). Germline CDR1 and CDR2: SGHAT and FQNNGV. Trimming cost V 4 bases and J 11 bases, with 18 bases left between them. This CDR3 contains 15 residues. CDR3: CASSSGLDGGTPLHF. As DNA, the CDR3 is TGTGCCAGCAGCTCGGGCCTCGACGGGGGAACACCCCTCCACTTT.

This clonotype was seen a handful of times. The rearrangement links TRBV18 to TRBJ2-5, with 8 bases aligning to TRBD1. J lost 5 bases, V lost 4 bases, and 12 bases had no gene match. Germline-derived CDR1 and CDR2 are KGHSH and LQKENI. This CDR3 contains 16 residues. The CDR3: CASSRLRQGTSETQYF. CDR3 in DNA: TGTGCCAGCTCACGACTCCGACAGGGGACGAGCGAGACCCAGTACTTC.

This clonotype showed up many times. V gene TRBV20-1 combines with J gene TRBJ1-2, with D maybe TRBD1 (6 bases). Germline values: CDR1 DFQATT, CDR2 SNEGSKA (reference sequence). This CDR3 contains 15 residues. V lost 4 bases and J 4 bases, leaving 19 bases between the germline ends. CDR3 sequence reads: CSAMSNRDESYGYTF. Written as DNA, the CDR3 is TGCAGTGCTATGAGTAACAGGGACGAGAGCTATGGCTACACCTTC.

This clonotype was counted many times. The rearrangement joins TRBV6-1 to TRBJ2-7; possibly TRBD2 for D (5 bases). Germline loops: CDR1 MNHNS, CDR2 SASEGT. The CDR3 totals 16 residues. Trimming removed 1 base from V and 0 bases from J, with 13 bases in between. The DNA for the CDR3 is TGTGCCAGCAGTGAAGTTGAGGGTCTTAGCTCCTACGAGCAGTACTTC. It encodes CASSEVEGLSSYEQYF.

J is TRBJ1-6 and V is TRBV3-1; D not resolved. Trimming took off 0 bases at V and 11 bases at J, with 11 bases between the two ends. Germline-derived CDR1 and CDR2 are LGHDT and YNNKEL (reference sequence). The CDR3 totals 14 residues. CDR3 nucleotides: TGTGCCAGCAGCCAAGACCTGGGTATAACACCCCTCCACTTT. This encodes CASSQDLGITPLHF. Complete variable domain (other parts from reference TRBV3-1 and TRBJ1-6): DTAVSQTPKYLVTQMGNDKSIKCEQNLGHDTMYWYKQDSKKFLKIMFSYNNKELIINETVPNRFSPKSPDKAHLNLHINSLELGDSAVYFCASSQDLGITPLHFGNGTRLTVT.

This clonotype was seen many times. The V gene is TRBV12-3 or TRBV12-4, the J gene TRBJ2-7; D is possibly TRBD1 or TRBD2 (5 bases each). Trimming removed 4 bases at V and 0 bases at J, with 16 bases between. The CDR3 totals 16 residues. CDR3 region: CASSSADSAGSYEQYF. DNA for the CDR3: TGTGCCAGCAGTTCCGCCGACAGCGCGGGCTCCTACGAGCAGTACTTC.

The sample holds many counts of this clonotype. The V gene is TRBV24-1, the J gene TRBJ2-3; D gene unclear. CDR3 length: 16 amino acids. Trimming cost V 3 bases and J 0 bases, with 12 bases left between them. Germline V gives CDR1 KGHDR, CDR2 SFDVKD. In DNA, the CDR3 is TGTGCCACCAGTGATCACTCCGATCCTAGCACAGATACGCAGTATTTT. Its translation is CATSDHSDPSTDTQYF.

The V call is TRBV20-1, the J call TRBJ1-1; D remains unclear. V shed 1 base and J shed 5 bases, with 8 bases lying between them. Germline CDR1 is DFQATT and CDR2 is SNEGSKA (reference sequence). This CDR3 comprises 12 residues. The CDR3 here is CSARGAETEAFF. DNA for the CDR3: TGCAGTGCTAGAGGAGCAGAGACTGAAGCTTTCTTT.

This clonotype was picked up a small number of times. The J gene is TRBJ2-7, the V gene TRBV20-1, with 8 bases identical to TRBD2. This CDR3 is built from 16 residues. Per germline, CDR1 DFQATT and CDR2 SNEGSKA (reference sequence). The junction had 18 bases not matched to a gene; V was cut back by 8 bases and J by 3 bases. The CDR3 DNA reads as TGCAGTACGCGGGGGGACGAAATACCAAGGGTCTACGAGCAGTACTTC. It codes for CSTRGDEIPRVYEQYF.

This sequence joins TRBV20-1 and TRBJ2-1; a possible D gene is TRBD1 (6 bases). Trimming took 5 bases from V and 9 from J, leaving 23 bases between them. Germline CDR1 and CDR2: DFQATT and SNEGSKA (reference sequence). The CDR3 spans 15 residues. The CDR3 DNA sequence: TGCAGTGCTGGGCCCGGACAGATCCGGGACCTTGAGCAGTTCTTC. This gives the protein CSAGPGQIRDLEQFF.

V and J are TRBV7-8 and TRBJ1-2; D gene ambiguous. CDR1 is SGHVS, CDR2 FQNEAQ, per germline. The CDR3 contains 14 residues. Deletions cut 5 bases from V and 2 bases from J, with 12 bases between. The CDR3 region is CASSPGRLNYGYTF. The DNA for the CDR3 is TGTGCCAGCAGCCCGGGGAGACTGAACTATGGCTACACCTTC.

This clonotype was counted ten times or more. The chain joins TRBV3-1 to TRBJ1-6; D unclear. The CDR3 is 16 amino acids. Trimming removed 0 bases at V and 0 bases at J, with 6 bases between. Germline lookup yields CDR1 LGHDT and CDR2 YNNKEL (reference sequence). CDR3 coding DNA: TGTGCCAGCAGCCAAGAATATAACTCCTATAATTCACCCCTCCACTTT. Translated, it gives CASSQEYNSYNSPLHF.

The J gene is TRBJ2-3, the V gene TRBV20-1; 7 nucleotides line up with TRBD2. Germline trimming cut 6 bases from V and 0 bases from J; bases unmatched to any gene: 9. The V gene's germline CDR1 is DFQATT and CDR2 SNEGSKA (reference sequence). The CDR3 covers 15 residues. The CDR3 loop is CSAPPSGTSTDTQYF. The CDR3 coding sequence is TGCAGTGCACCACCTAGCGGCACTAGCACAGATACGCAGTATTTT.

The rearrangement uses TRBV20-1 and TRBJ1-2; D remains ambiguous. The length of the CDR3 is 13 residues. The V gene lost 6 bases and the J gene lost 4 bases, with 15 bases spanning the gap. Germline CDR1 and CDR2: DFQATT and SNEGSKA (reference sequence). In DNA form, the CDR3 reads TGCAGTGCGAGCTCCGGGCAGAGCTATGGCTACACCTTC. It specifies CSASSGQSYGYTF.

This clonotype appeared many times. The CDR3 sequence is CATSGTVGETQYF. The CDR3 bases are TGTGCCACCAGCGGGACAGTGGGGGAGACCCAGTACTTC. This sequence joins TRBV24-1 and TRBJ2-5, with 7 bases that match TRBD1. Germline trimming cut 7 bases from V and 5 bases from J; bases unmatched to any gene: 6. Germline-derived CDR1 and CDR2 are KGHDR and SFDVKD. The CDR3 loop spans 13 amino acids.

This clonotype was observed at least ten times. In nucleotides, the CDR3 is TGTGCCAGCAGCCGACGAATATACAGGGATGGCTACACCTTC. Translation: CASSRRIYRDGYTF. The chain is built from TRBV7-8 and TRBJ1-2; D is perhaps TRBD1 (6 bases). V gave up 5 bases and J gave up 6 bases, with 16 bases separating them. CDR3 length: 14 amino acids. Germline lookup yields CDR1 SGHVS and CDR2 FQNEAQ.

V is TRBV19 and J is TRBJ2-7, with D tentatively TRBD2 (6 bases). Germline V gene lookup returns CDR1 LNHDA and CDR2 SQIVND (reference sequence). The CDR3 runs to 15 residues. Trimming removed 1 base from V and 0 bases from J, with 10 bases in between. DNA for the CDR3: TGTGCCAGTAGTATAGTTGCGGGGAGCTCCTACGAGCAGTACTTC. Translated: CASSIVAGSSYEQYF.